The present entry profiles one T cell receptor beta chain with its context. Authors' data handling: The authors estimated nucleated cell counts from reference gene primer amplification. TCRdb keeps only in-frame clones here, not all; method: immunoSEQ multiplex PCR. V and J calls and clone size are given by that table; D and trimming were obtained from the DNA. The sample consists of approximately 75,000 clones, 74% of them appearing once. These data belong to a study of blood T cell repertoires in COVID-19. Study-level background: Sites across the United States, Italy and Spain contributed samples from acute and convalescent COVID-19. In each case, the material was cDNA or gDNA derived from T cells, B-cell-depleted T cells, or PBMCs.

Trimming took off 8 bases at V and 0 bases at J, with 8 bases between the two ends. The CDR3 is made up of 13 amino acids. Germline CDR1 and CDR2: MNHNY and SVGAGI (reference sequence). The TCR was taken from a human donor with acute or convalescent COVID-19. The donor label of this sample is uncertain. The V gene is TRBV6-6, the J gene TRBJ1-3, with D perhaps TRBD1 (6 bases). Sequenced: peripheral blood. The CDR3 sequence: CASHRASGNTIYF. The CDR3 region has the DNA TGTGCCAGCCACAGGGCCTCTGGAAACACCATATATTTT.